These T cell receptor beta chains were read from a single sample in a study of cytomegalovirus exposure and HLA in healthy donors. Clones were sequenced by immunoSEQ multiplex PCR, and TCRdb holds only the in-frame ones, with some missing. The data contain 100,000 to 120,000 clones, around 75% of them singletons. The sample consisted of PBMCs. These receptors were taken from a man aged 25 to 45 in good health and CMV-seronegative. The CDR3 runs from the conserved cysteine through the conserved F or W. The D gene is left open where the match is weak. Clone size is given for some rows only: seen once, a few or many times, or a class if the clone is expanded.

>TRBJ1-5|.|few|TRBV30
TGTGCCTGGGGTGCCGGCAATCAGCCCCAGCATTTT
CAWGAGNQPQHF
>TRBJ1-2|TRBD1|.|TRBV6-5
TGTGCCAGCAGTTTGGTGGGGACAGGGAACTATGGCTACACCTTC
CASSLVGTGNYGYTF
>TRBJ2-7|.|.|TRBV5-1
TGCGCCAGCAGCCCTGGGGAATTAGCGGTCTACGAGCAGTACTTC
CASSPGELAVYEQYF
>TRBJ2-7|TRBD1|few|TRBV7-9
TGTGCCAGCAGCGCCCGGGACAGACTCTCCTACGAGCAGTACTTC
CASSARDRLSYEQYF
>TRBJ1-4|TRBD1|once|TRBV4-2
TGTGCCAGCAGCCACGGGGACAGGGCAACTAATGAAAAACTGTTTTTT
CASSHGDRATNEKLFF
>TRBJ2-1|.|few|TRBV4-3
TGCGCCAGCAGCCAACCGGGTAGGTTCAATGAGCAGTTCTTC
CASSQPGRFNEQFF
>TRBJ2-1|TRBD1|.|TRBV9
TGTGCCAGCAGCGTAATAGGACAGGGAAGGGATGAGCAGTTCTTC
CASSVIGQGRDEQFF
>TRBJ1-1|.|.|TRBV11-1
TGTGCCAGCAGCGCTATTACAGGGAACACTGAAGCTTTCTTT
CASSAITGNTEAFF
>TRBJ2-7|.|.|TRBV5-1
TGCGCCAGCAGCTTGGAGGGACATGGCTACGAGCAGTACTTC
CASSLEGHGYEQYF
>TRBJ2-3|.|many|TRBV4-1
TGCGCCAGCAGCCAAGTCAATCTAGTCGTCACAGATACGCAGTATTTT
CASSQVNLVVTDTQYF
>TRBJ1-2|.|once|TRBV7-9
TGTTCCAGCAGCTTTACTAGCTATGGCTACACCTTC
CSSSFTSYGYTF
>TRBJ2-7|TRBD2|.|TRBV9
TGTGCCAGCAGCGGAGGGACTAGCTACGAGCAGTACTTC
CASSGGTSYEQYF
>TRBJ1-1|TRBD1|few|TRBV19
TGTGCCAGTAGTACACGACAGGGAATCACTGAAGCTTTCTTT
CASSTRQGITEAFF
>TRBJ2-2|.|.|TRBV7-2
TGTGCCAGCAGCCAAAGAGAAGGGGCCGGGGAGCTGTTTTTT
CASSQREGAGELFF
>TRBJ2-7|.|.|TRBV6-1
TGTGCCAGCAGGGGCCGACAGAGCTCCTACGAGCAGTACTTC
CASRGRQSSYEQYF
>TRBJ1-2|TRBD1|.|TRBV7-8
TGTGCCAGCAGCACAGGGGGAGTCGGGGGCTACACCTTC
CASSTGGVGGYTF
>TRBJ2-1|.|.|TRBV5-1
TGCGCCAGCAGCTTGGGGACTTTATACAATGAGCAGTTCTTC
CASSLGTLYNEQFF
>TRBJ2-5|TRBD1|.|TRBV5-1
TGCGCCAGCAGTGTGGGACAGGAAGAGACCCAGTACTTC
CASSVGQEETQYF
>TRBJ1-2|.|few|TRBV5-1
TGCGCCAGCAGTCTACTACAAAAGGACTACACCTTC
CASSLLQKDYTF
>TRBJ2-2|.|.|TRBV14
TGTGCCAGCAGCCTTGGCAGGTACACCGGGGAGCTGTTTTTT
CASSLGRYTGELFF
>TRBJ2-5|.|.|TRBV18
TGTGCCAGCTCGCAACGGACAGCGACTCAAGAGACCCAGTACTTC
CASSQRTATQETQYF
>TRBJ2-7|.|few|TRBV29-1
TGCAGCGTTGAAGAGCAGGGCTACGAGCAGTACTTC
CSVEEQGYEQYF
>TRBJ1-4|TRBD1|.|TRBV6-6
TGTGCCAGCACGGGACAGGGGTTAGAAAAACTGTTTTTT
CASTGQGLEKLFF
>TRBJ1-1|.|few|TRBV2
TGTGCCAGCAGTACCCCAGGGCGGGGGAGGACTGAAGCTTTCTTT
CASSTPGRGRTEAFF
>TRBJ2-1|.|.|TRBV18
TGTGCCACTGGTGCAGGGGCTAGCGGCTACAATGAGCAGTTCTTC
CATGAGASGYNEQFF
>TRBJ2-1|TRBD1|few|TRBV4-1
TGCGCCAGCAATCGACAGGGGGTCGCCAATGAGCAGTTCTTC
CASNRQGVANEQFF
>TRBJ1-1|.|.|TRBV27
TGTGCCAGCAGCCTAGGTGGGGCCATGAGCACTGAAGCTTTCTTT
CASSLGGAMSTEAFF
>TRBJ2-6|TRBD1|.|TRBV7-2
TGTGCCAGCAGTCTCGACAGGGCAGGGGGCCTCTCTGGGGCCAACGTCCTGACTTTC
CASSLDRAGGLSGANVLTF
>TRBJ2-1|.|once|TRBV28
TGTGCCAGCAGGAACATAGCGGTAAGCTCCTACAATGAGCAGTTCTTC
CASRNIAVSSYNEQFF
>TRBJ2-3|TRBD2|.|TRBV5-4
TGTGCCAGCAGCTTTGGTGGGACTAGCGCCGGGCAAGGAACAGATACGCAGTATTTT
CASSFGGTSAGQGTDTQYF
>TRBJ2-2|.|once|TRBV13
TGTGCCAGCAGCTTTGACAGAGCGAACACCGGGGAGCTGTTTTTT
CASSFDRANTGELFF
>TRBJ2-2|TRBD2|few|TRBV10-1
TGCGCCAGCAGTGAGGTGGCTAGCGGGAGTCGAAACACCGGGGAGCTGTTTTTT
CASSEVASGSRNTGELFF